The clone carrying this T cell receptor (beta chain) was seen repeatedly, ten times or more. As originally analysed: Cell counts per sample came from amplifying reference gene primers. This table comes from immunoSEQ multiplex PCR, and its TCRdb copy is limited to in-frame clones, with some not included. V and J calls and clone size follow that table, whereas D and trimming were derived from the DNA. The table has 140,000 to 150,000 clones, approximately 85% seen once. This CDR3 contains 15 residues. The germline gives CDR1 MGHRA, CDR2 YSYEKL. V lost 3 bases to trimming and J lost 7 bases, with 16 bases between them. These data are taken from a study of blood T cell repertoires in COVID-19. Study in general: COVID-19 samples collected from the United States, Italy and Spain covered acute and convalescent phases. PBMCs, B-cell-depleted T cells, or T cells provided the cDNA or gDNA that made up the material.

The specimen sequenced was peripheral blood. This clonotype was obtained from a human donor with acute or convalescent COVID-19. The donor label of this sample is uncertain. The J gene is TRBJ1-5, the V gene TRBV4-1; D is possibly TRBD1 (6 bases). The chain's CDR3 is CASSQAPGGLQPQHF. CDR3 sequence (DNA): TGCGCCAGCAGCCAGGCCCCCGGGGGGCTCCAGCCCCAGCATTTT.